Sequencing of this T cell receptor beta chain was carried out in a study of a mutant IDH1 vaccine in newly diagnosed glioma. Study-level background: Sex distribution of treated patients was about 62% male and roughly 38% female; mean age was about 40 years. Patients arrived already treated with radiotherapy, temozolomide, or both, most having had both. Study results and caveats: Shifts in the top peripheral T cell clonotypes seemed unrelated to pseudoprogression.

Time point indicated: baseline, week 1 (first vaccination visit). Treatment meaning: pre-vaccination baseline after standard-of-care therapy. Donors harbored newly found WHO grade 3 or 4 IDH1-mutant, ATRX-lost astrocytomas. The CDR3 covers 16 residues. Germline V gene lookup returns CDR1 SGHVT and CDR2 SQSDAQ. J gave up 5 bases and V 2 bases, and 7 bases lay outside the gene matches. Comment on this clone: Antigen specificity is unknown.

Sequenced by immunoSEQ multiplex PCR; TCRdb stores in-frame clones only, minus some. The sample carries 99,000 or so clones, roughly 89% recorded once. The material was PBMCs, obtained from a glioma patient treated with radiotherapy, temozolomide or both. The sequence derives from a woman aged 50 to 65 with glioma. The chain combines TRBV7-4 with TRBJ2-3, with 10 bases aligning to TRBD2. CDR3 sequence: CASSLWLAGEGDTQYF. The CDR3 nucleotides read TGTGCCAGCAGCTTATGGCTAGCGGGAGAGGGAGATACGCAGTATTTT.